The entry that follows covers one T cell receptor beta chain sequence. The antigen is not known. These data are taken from a study of T cell responses to AZD1222 COVID-19 vaccine. Method: immunoSEQ multiplex PCR; TCRdb's copy keeps in-frame clones and lacks some. The repertoire holds over 140,000 clones, with roughly 92% as singletons. Whole-study results and caveats: Donor demographics were predominantly white British with a female majority; clonal diversity may be underestimated.

This CDR3 spans 14 amino acids. Per the germline V gene, CDR1 is MDHEN and CDR2 is SYDVKM. V dropped 3 bases and J dropped 1 base, with 9 bases sitting between them. Second-dose groups at about 4 or about 12 weeks were pooled. The sequenced sample was peripheral blood, obtained 28 days after the second AZD1222 dose. The V and J genes are TRBV28 and TRBJ2-5; D is perhaps TRBD2 (5 bases). This clonotype originated in an adult who received the AZD1222 COVID-19 vaccine. CDR3 protein: CASSFGGLQETQYF. The CDR3 DNA reads TGTGCCAGCAGTTTTGGCGGGCTCCAAGAGACCCAGTACTTC.